The clone carrying this T cell receptor (beta chain) was seen repeatedly, ten times or more. The antigen remains undetermined. CD4+ cells underwent separation, giving CD45RA+ naive and CD45RA-negative memory subsets. Genomic DNA from each subset was divided evenly over several immunoSEQ plates. Original methodology: Filtering differed because ImmunoSEQ produced junction-only sequences that carried no quality scores. Here immunoSEQ multiplex PCR was the method, and the copy in TCRdb shows in-frame clones only, minus some. V, J and clone size were drawn from that table, and D and trimming were deduced from the DNA. The data show under 1,100,000 clones, around four fifths seen once. This entry belongs to a study of shared clonotypes between healthy human individuals. The study, taken as a whole, reports: Some clonotypes were shared by all four sorted-subset donors, while others were not shared. The non-shared ones had lower generation probabilities than the shared ones.

V was clipped by 5 bases and J by 0 bases, with 14 bases between them. This CDR3 has 15 residues. Germline V gene sequence: CDR1 SGHRS, CDR2 YFSETQ. This receptor was identified in a man younger than 35 in good health. Sequenced sample: memory CD4+ T cells sorted from blood. Stated subset: CD45RA-negative fraction. The chain combines TRBV5-1 with TRBJ1-1, with D hard to call. CDR3 sequence reads: CASRGSGGVNTEAFF. CDR3 nucleotide sequence: TGCGCCAGCAGGGGTTCCGGAGGAGTGAACACTGAAGCTTTCTTT.